These T cell receptor beta chains were read from a single sample in a study of shared clonotypes between healthy human individuals. Clones were read by immunoSEQ multiplex PCR, and TCRdb kept only the in-frame ones, dropping some. The top ten clones hold 0.1% to 0.15% of a sample with some 2 million clones, 90% to 95% of them seen once. The sequencing input was naive CD4+ T cells sorted from blood. These receptors all come from a man aged 18 to 30 in good health. Both conserved end residues are part of each CDR3. D genes are given only for firm matches. A clone size is listed for some rows: how often the clone was seen (once, few, many), or a class if it is expanded.

D: .; J: TRBJ2-7; V: TRBV6-6; size: once; CDR3: CASSHDLKGEQYF; DNA: TGTGCCAGCAGTCACGACCTGAAGGGCGAGCAGTACTTC
D: TRBD1; J: TRBJ1-2; V: TRBV6-5; size: .; CDR3: CASSTGQGYYGYTF; DNA: TGTGCCAGCAGTACAGGACAGGGTTACTATGGCTACACCTTC
D: .; J: TRBJ2-1; V: TRBV11-2; size: .; CDR3: CASSPRVGIQFF; DNA: TGTGCCAGCAGCCCCCGGGTTGGGATTCAGTTCTTC
D: .; J: TRBJ2-1; V: TRBV10-1; size: .; CDR3: CASHGTPQEDNEQFF; DNA: TGCGCCAGCCATGGGACTCCCCAAGAGGACAATGAGCAGTTCTTC
D: .; J: TRBJ2-1; V: TRBV7-2; size: .; CDR3: CASSPRQAAEQFF; DNA: TGTGCCAGCAGCCCCCGACAGGCCGCCGAGCAGTTCTTC
D: .; J: TRBJ1-2; V: TRBV30; size: .; CDR3: CAWSVPGPTNYGYTF; DNA: TGTGCCTGGAGTGTACCGGGCCCCACTAACTATGGCTACACCTTC
D: .; J: TRBJ1-4; V: TRBV30; size: .; CDR3: CAWSPGAANEKLFF; DNA: TGTGCCTGGAGTCCAGGGGCAGCGAATGAAAAACTGTTTTTT
D: .; J: TRBJ2-4; V: TRBV27; size: once; CDR3: CASSLSQAKNIQYF; DNA: TGTGCCAGCAGTTTATCGCAAGCCAAAAACATTCAGTACTTC
D: .; J: TRBJ1-1; V: TRBV19; size: .; CDR3: CASSIGFQPAEAFF; DNA: TGTGCCAGTAGTATAGGCTTCCAACCCGCTGAAGCTTTCTTT
D: .; J: TRBJ2-2; V: TRBV27; size: .; CDR3: CASHRQETSTGELFF; DNA: TGTGCCAGCCACCGGCAGGAGACATCCACCGGGGAGCTGTTTTTT
D: TRBD2; J: TRBJ2-5; V: TRBV4-3; size: .; CDR3: CASSARLAGGPFRETQYF; DNA: TGCGCCAGCAGCGCTCGACTAGCGGGAGGGCCATTTCGGGAGACCCAGTACTTC
D: TRBD1; J: TRBJ1-2; V: TRBV5-6; size: .; CDR3: CASSLGQGAYGYTF; DNA: TGTGCCAGCAGCTTGGGACAGGGGGCATATGGCTACACCTTC
D: TRBD1; J: TRBJ2-7; V: TRBV6-1; size: .; CDR3: CASRDSITAGDRVFF; DNA: TGTGCCAGCAGGGATAGCATAACGGCCGGGGACAGGGTCTTTTTC
D: .; J: TRBJ1-5; V: TRBV6-1; size: .; CDR3: CASSEDRPQHF; DNA: TGTGCCAGCAGTGAAGACAGGCCCCAGCATTTT
D: .; J: TRBJ2-1; V: TRBV6-5; size: .; CDR3: CASSSLSVKAAEQFF; DNA: TGTGCCAGCAGTTCCTTATCGGTTAAAGCTGCTGAGCAGTTCTTC
D: TRBD2; J: TRBJ2-1; V: TRBV5-1; size: .; CDR3: CASSSGSGGSYNEQFF; DNA: TGCGCCAGCAGTTCCGGCTCGGGCGGGAGCTACAATGAGCAGTTCTTC
D: .; J: TRBJ1-1; V: TRBV27; size: .; CDR3: CASSSQGGTEAFF; DNA: TGTGCCAGCAGTTCTCAGGGAGGCACTGAAGCTTTCTTT
D: .; J: TRBJ2-7; V: TRBV7-9; size: .; CDR3: CASSLGSGGAYEQYF; DNA: TGTGCCAGCAGCCTAGGGTCGGGCGGGGCCTACGAGCAGTACTTC
D: .; J: TRBJ1-1; V: TRBV10-1; size: .; CDR3: CASSREVGTEAFF; DNA: TGCGCCAGCAGCAGGGAGGTTGGCACTGAAGCTTTCTTT
D: TRBD2; J: TRBJ2-5; V: TRBV5-4; size: .; CDR3: CASSLGLAGGEETQYF; DNA: TGTGCCAGCAGCTTGGGACTAGCGGGAGGTGAGGAGACCCAGTACTTC
D: .; J: TRBJ2-7; V: TRBV2; size: once; CDR3: CASRRDSNSYEQYF; DNA: TGTGCCAGCAGGCGGGACAGCAACTCCTACGAGCAGTACTTC
D: .; J: TRBJ1-4; V: TRBV7-9; size: .; CDR3: CASSLQGEWTNEKLFF; DNA: TGTGCCAGCAGCTTACAAGGGGAGTGGACTAATGAAAAACTGTTTTTT
D: .; J: TRBJ2-7; V: TRBV14; size: .; CDR3: CASSPYRTASYEQYF; DNA: TGTGCCAGCAGCCCATACAGAACCGCCTCCTACGAGCAGTACTTC
D: TRBD1; J: TRBJ2-1; V: TRBV2; size: .; CDR3: CASSVDRDSYNEQFF; DNA: TGTGCCAGCAGCGTTGACAGGGACTCCTACAATGAGCAGTTCTTC
D: TRBD1; J: TRBJ1-5; V: TRBV10-3; size: .; CDR3: CAIRHQAGTGVNQPQHF; DNA: TGTGCCATCAGACATCAAGCCGGAACAGGGGTCAATCAGCCCCAGCATTTT
D: .; J: TRBJ2-7; V: TRBV29-1; size: .; CDR3: CSVAPQQGAYEQYF; DNA: TGCAGCGTTGCGCCACAGCAAGGAGCCTACGAGCAGTACTTC
D: .; J: TRBJ1-1; V: TRBV28; size: .; CDR3: CASSLGQSFTEAFF; DNA: TGTGCCAGCAGTTTAGGGCAGTCTTTCACTGAAGCTTTCTTT
D: .; J: TRBJ2-7; V: TRBV30; size: .; CDR3: CAWSLGPSRYEQYF; DNA: TGTGCCTGGAGTTTGGGTCCGTCCCGCTACGAGCAGTACTTC
D: .; J: TRBJ1-6; V: TRBV6-1; size: .; CDR3: CASSEEKGWTYNSPLHF; DNA: TGTGCCAGCAGTGAAGAAAAGGGGTGGACCTATAATTCACCCCTCCACTTT